This TCR beta chain was captured in a study of regulatory T cells in long-lasting Graves disease. Overall study: Positive TSH receptor antibodies alongside over 5 years of antithyroid drugs were what marked Graves' disease as persistent.

This clonotype was recorded a few times. Its target is not known. This sample's time point: persistent/refractory GD, antithyroid drugs over 5 years with positive TRAb. With RNA extracted from PBMCs as input, the TCR library was made. With iRepertoire HTBI primers and Arm-PCR of CDR3 regions, TCR beta libraries were built. TCRdb independently ran MiXCR on the multiplex PCR reads; one entry per CDR3 protein. Among 400,000 to 500,000 distinct CDR3 sequences, more than 20% were seen once, and the ten largest hold over 7.5%. This CDR3 has 15 residues. Germline CDR1 and CDR2: MDHEN and SYDVKM. The V end lost 3 bases, the J end lost 0 bases, and 8 bases lay between the germline ends. The study's findings and limits: TRBV28, TRBJ1-2 and TRBJ2-5 were segments that persistent disease favored. Because few samples were included, accuracy may have been lower.

The V call is TRBV28, the J call TRBJ2-2; D uncertain. The source material was peripheral blood mononuclear cells (PBMCs), sampled when the disease was refractory, from a patient treated with antithyroid drugs. The TCR originated in a female donor with Graves disease. The CDR3 reads CASSFLLPNTGELFF. The CDR3 bases are TGTGCCAGCAGTTTTTTACTGCCGAACACCGGGGAGCTGTTTTTT. Drawing the rest from reference TRBV28 and TRBJ2-2, the complete variable domain is DVKVTQSSRYLVKRTGEKVFLECVQDMDHENMFWYRQDPGLGLRLIYFSYDVKMKEKGDIPEGYSVSREKKERFSLILESASTNQTSMYLCASSFLLPNTGELFFGEGSRLTVL.